This section outlines one T cell receptor beta chain sequence together with its context. The data were taken from a study of cytomegalovirus exposure and HLA in healthy donors. Study summary: Later analysis reported that the 130 or so validation repertoires shared the platform of the roughly 700 first-cohort repertoires.

Clones were read by immunoSEQ multiplex PCR, and TCRdb kept only the in-frame ones, dropping some. The data contain 100,000 to 150,000 clones, 85% to 90% of them seen just once; the ten biggest clones take up 0.95% to 1.5%. The CDR3 is 14 residues long. J lost 6 bases, V lost 0 bases, and 4 bases had no gene match. CDR1 and CDR2 from the germline V gene are SGHDT and YYEEEE. Sequenced: PBMCs. This sequence joins TRBV5-6 and TRBJ2-7; 9 nucleotides line up with TRBD1. This clonotype was obtained from a woman aged 18-29 years in good health and CMV-seronegative. The CDR3 reads CASSLGGTGFEQYF. The DNA for the CDR3 is TGTGCCAGCAGCTTGGGCGGGACAGGGTTCGAGCAGTACTTC.